This T cell receptor (beta chain) was sequenced in a study of persistence of HIV-infected CD4 T cells. Study-wide background: Up to about 200 mL blood was drawn at multiple time points; a couple of donors had single-time leukapheresis. Notes on the study in general: Compared with CD3/CD28-stimulated cells, CMV- and Gag-responding cells showed lower TCRbeta richness.

The CDR3 spans 14 residues. Germline V gene sequence: CDR1 SGHDT, CDR2 YYEEEE. Trimming left V 0 bases short and J 1 base short, with 7 bases between. The immunoSEQ assay was version 4, run in survey mode. The table came from immunoSEQ multiplex PCR; TCRdb's copy has only in-frame clones and leaves some out. This sample has about 33,000 clones, with around 82% found just once. About this clone itself: The antigen remains unidentified.

Stimulation used 8.5 to 10 ug/mL lysate from CMV-infected fibroblasts. Sorted nonresponding memory CD4+ T cells were CD40L-negative, CD69-negative, CD45RO-high. Donors were HIV-1-infected adults who began suppressive ART during chronic infection. Donors had CD4+ T cell counts above 400 cells/uL and were CMV-seropositive. The chain links TRBV5-6 to TRBJ1-2; unclear D gene. The input for sequencing was CD4+ T cells sorted from PBMCs after 18-hour stimulation, taken from a patient who received antiretroviral therapy. The sequence derives from an adult man with HIV who was CMV-seropositive. As DNA, the CDR3 is TGTGCCAGCAGCTTGGACAGTGTTAACTATGGCTACACCTTC. Translation gives CASSLDSVNYGYTF.